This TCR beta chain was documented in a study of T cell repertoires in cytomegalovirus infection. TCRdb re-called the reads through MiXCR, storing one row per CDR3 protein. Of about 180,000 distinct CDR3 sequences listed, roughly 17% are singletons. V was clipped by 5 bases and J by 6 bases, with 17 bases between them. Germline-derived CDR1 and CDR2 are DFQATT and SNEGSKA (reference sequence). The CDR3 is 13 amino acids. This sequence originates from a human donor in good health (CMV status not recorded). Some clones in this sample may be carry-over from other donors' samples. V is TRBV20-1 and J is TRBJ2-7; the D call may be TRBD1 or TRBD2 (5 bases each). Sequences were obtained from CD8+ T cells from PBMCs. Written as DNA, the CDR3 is TGCAGTGCTCGCCGCCGTGAGGGGCGCGAGCAGTACTTC. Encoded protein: CSARRREGREQYF.